The source of this TCR beta chain is a study of blood T cell repertoires in COVID-19. About the study: Whether acute or convalescent, the COVID-19 samples came from the United States, Italy and Spain.

Clones were read by immunoSEQ multiplex PCR, and TCRdb kept only the in-frame ones, dropping some. This sample carries 150,000 or so clones, 60% to 75% of them seen once, and the ten largest clones take under 2.5%. V was pared by 5 bases and J by 4 bases, with 5 bases between. The CDR3 sequence is 11 residues long. Germline loops: CDR1 SGHAT, CDR2 FQNNGV. The chain links TRBV11-2 to TRBJ1-2; no reliable D call. This clonotype originated in a woman in her 70s with acute or convalescent COVID-19. The source material was peripheral blood. The CDR3 nucleotides are TGTGCCAGCAGCCACACCTATGGCTACACCTTC. Translating it yields CASSHTYGYTF.